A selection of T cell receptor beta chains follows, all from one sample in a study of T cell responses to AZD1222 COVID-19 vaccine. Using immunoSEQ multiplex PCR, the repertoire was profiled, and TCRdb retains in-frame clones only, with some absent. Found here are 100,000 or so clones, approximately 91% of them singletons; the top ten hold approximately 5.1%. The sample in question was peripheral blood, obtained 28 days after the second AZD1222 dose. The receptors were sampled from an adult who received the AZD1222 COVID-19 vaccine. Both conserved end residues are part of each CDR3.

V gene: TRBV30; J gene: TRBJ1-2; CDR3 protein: CAWSVGGPYGYTF
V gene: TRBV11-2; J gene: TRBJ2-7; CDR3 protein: CASNLVVGQEYF
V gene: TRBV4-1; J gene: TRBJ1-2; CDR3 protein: CASSPHRGGSNYGYTF
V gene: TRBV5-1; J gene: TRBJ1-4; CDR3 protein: CASSLTTATNEKLFF
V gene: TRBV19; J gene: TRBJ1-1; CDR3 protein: CASSISWGQGKAEAFF
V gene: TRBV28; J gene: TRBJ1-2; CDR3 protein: CAILNPGATNYGYTF
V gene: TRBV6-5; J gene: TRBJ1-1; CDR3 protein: CASSFFQGTEAFF
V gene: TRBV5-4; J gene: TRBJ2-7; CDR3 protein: CASRSDSTYEQYF
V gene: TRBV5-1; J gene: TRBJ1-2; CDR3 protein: CASSSRPGLEYGYTF
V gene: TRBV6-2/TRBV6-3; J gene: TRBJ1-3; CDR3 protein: CASTPRGGSGNTIYF
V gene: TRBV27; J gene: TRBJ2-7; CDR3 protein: CASSNGGSYEQYF
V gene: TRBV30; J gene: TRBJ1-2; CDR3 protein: CAWSPWTAIYGYTF
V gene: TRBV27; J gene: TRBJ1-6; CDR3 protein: CASSSRGAYNSPLHF
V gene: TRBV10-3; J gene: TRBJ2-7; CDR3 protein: CAIRAGPGTVKGGKGGYEQYF
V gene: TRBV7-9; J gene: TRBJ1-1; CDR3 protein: CASRRWGLEAFF
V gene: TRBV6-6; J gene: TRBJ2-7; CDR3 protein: CASSYSTRGREQYF
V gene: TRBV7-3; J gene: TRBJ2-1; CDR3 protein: CASSGPKRGVDEQFF
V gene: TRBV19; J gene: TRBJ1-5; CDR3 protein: CASSNYLREVGNQPQHF
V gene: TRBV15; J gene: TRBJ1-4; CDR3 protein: CATSRDSDGEKLFF
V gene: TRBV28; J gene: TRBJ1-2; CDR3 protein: CASSLGEGGGYTF
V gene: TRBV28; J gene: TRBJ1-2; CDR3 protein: CASSLWGEGNGYTF
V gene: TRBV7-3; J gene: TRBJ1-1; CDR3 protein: CASSYGTPNTEAFF
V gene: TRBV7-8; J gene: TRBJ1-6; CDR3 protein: CASSSRQGASSPLHF
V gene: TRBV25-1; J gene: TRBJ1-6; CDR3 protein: CASSHRGQSPLHF
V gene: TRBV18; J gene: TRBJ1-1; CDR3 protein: CASSPFGTEAFF
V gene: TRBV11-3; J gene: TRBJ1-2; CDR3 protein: CASSLGILSGYTF
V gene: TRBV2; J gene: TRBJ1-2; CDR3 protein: CASTQTERDGYTF
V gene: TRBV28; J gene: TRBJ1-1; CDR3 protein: CASGAARGALNTEAFF
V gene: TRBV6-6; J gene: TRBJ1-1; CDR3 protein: CASSVRINTEAFF
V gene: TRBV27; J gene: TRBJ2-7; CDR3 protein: CASSSPALGNTYEQYF
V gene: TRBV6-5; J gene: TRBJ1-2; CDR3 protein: CASRGGANYGYTF
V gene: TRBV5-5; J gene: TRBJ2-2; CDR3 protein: CATRTSGGTTGELFF
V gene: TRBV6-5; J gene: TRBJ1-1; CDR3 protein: CASTQAGQKVAFF
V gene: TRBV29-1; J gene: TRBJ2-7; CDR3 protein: CSVLQGSEQYF
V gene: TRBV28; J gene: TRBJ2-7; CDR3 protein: CASSRGADSRRGYEQYF
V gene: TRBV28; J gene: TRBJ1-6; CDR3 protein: CASSSNSPLHF
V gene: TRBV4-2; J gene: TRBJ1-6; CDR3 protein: CASSRAQGENSPLHF
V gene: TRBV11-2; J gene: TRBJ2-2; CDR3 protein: CASSPSVGQNGELFF
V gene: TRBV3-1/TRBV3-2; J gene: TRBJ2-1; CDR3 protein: CASSRTLYNEQFF
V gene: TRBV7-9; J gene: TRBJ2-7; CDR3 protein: CASSFGGAVSEQYF
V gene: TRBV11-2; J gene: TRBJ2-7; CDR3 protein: CASSLEYEQYF